These 20 T cell receptor beta chains originate from one sample sequenced in a study of cytomegalovirus exposure and HLA in healthy donors. Researchers ran the PCR with 60 Vbeta and 13 Jbeta primers. This table comes from immunoSEQ multiplex PCR, and its TCRdb copy is limited to in-frame clones, with some not included. This table has 200,000 to 250,000 clones, about 89% appearing once. The sequencing sample was made of PBMCs. These receptors all come from a woman younger than 30 in good health and CMV-seronegative.

This chain links TRBV10-3 with TRBJ2-7; D might be TRBD1 (5 bases). The germline gives CDR1 ENHRY, CDR2 SYGVKD. Trimming removed 11 bases from V and 0 bases from J, with 20 bases in between. CDR3 length: 15 amino acids. The DNA for the CDR3 is TGTGCCGTAGATGCCGGCGGAACAGGCTCCTACGAGCAGTACTTC. This gives the protein CAVDAGGTGSYEQYF.

The J gene is TRBJ1-2, the V gene TRBV4-3; D unresolved. CDR3 length: 15 amino acids. Trimming took off 4 bases at V and 0 bases at J, with 12 bases between the two ends. In germline, CDR1 is LGHNA, CDR2 YSLEER. The CDR3 coding sequence is TGCGCCAGCAGCCCCCAAGAAACTCCTAACTATGGCTACACCTTC. It yields the protein CASSPQETPNYGYTF.

This clone showed up just a few times. V and J are TRBV15 and TRBJ2-6; unclear D gene. The CDR3 loop spans 15 amino acids. Germline lookup yields CDR1 LNHNV and CDR2 YYDKDF (reference sequence). The germline V and J ends were trimmed by 1 base and 3 bases, with 7 bases remaining between them. This chain's CDR3 is CATSRGAFGANVLTF. The CDR3 nucleotides read TGTGCCACCAGCAGAGGCGCTTTTGGGGCCAACGTCCTGACTTTC.

The chain recombines TRBV2 with TRBJ2-3; 8 bases agree with TRBD1. The CDR3 totals 15 residues. The trim removed 7 bases at V and 0 bases at J, leaving 6 bases unmatched. CDR1 SNHLY and CDR2 FYNNEI come from the germline V gene. CDR3: CASKRTGTSTDTQYF. The CDR3 nucleotides are TGTGCCAGCAAACGGACAGGGACTAGCACAGATACGCAGTATTTT.

CDR3 region: CASSLEAGGQNTIYF. DNA for the CDR3: TGTGCCAGCAGCTTGGAAGCAGGGGGGCAAAACACCATATATTTT. J is TRBJ1-3 and V is TRBV5-4, with 7 bases identical to TRBD1. The CDR3 totals 15 residues. Unmatched junction bases numbered 6, after V lost 0 bases and J lost 6 bases. Germline V lookup: CDR1 SGHNT, CDR2 YYREEE (reference sequence).

The rearrangement joins TRBV10-1 to TRBJ2-2; 10 bases agree with TRBD2. The CDR3 extends over 16 amino acids. Germline V gene lookup returns CDR1 WNHNN and CDR2 SYGVQD (reference sequence). V gave up 3 bases and J gave up 7 bases; unmatched junction bases: 8. CDR3 region: CASSESGTSVVGELFF. The CDR3 DNA is TGCGCCAGCAGTGAATCAGGGACTAGCGTCGTCGGGGAGCTGTTTTTT.

This chain connects TRBV27 to TRBJ2-7; 9 nucleotides line up with TRBD1. CDR1 MNHEY and CDR2 SMNVEV come from the germline V gene (reference sequence). The CDR3 covers 14 residues. With 6 bases clipped from V and 2 bases from J, the junction kept 5 bases outside the gene matches. The DNA for the CDR3 is TGTGCCAGCAGCCATGGGGACAGGGCCTACGAGCAGTACTTC. It encodes CASSHGDRAYEQYF.

The chain uses TRBV6-1 and TRBJ2-5; D is undetermined. Trimming pared 1 base from V and 5 bases from J, leaving 5 bases between. Germline lookup yields CDR1 MNHNS and CDR2 SASEGT. This CDR3 is 12 amino acids long. The CDR3 loop reads CASSEGVETQYF. The CDR3 nucleotides read TGTGCCAGCAGTGAAGGCGTGGAGACCCAGTACTTC.

The chain employs TRBV28 and TRBJ1-1; the D gene is possibly TRBD1 (5 bases). CDR3 size: 18 residues. In germline, CDR1 is MDHEN, CDR2 SYDVKM. With 6 bases removed from V and 0 bases from J, the gap between germline ends came to 23 bases. CDR3 residues: CASRIRQFSSNMNTEAFF. The CDR3 region has the DNA TGTGCCAGCAGAATAAGACAGTTTTCGTCAAATATGAACACTGAAGCTTTCTTT.

The J gene is TRBJ2-2, the V gene TRBV27; no definite D call. The germline gives CDR1 MNHEY, CDR2 SMNVEV (reference sequence). V lost 6 bases and J 2 bases, leaving 7 bases between the germline ends. There are 13 residues in the CDR3. This CDR3 reads CASRFINTGELFF. In DNA, the CDR3 is TGTGCCAGCAGATTTATTAACACCGGGGAGCTGTTTTTT.

V is TRBV7-9 and J is TRBJ2-4; 10 bases are shared with TRBD2. The CDR3 covers 18 residues. CDR1 is SEHNR, CDR2 FQNEAQ, per germline (reference sequence). V lost 1 base, J lost 1 base, and 7 bases stayed unmatched. CDR3 DNA sequence: TGTGCCAGCAGCTTAGGGCCCCTTAGCGGGAGGGCCAAAAACATTCAGTACTTC. Protein product: CASSLGPLSGRAKNIQYF.

The chain recombines TRBV5-5 with TRBJ1-2; D is unresolved. V was shortened by 5 bases and J by 7 bases, with 18 bases between the two germline ends. The CDR3 is 14 residues long. Germline-derived CDR1 and CDR2 are SGHKS and YYEKEE (reference sequence). In DNA, the CDR3 is TGTGCCAGCAGTCCGCTGGAGCGTGATCCTGGCTACACCTTC. It is translated as CASSPLERDPGYTF.

This clone has a single count. The V and J genes are TRBV7-8 and TRBJ1-1; TRBD1 agrees at 7 bases. Germline V lookup: CDR1 SGHVS, CDR2 FQNEAQ. With 5 bases clipped from V and 8 bases from J, the junction kept 8 bases outside the gene matches. The CDR3 has 13 amino acids. CDR3 bases: TGTGCCAGCAGCCCCCAAGACAGGGAGGAAGCTTTCTTT. Translation gives CASSPQDREEAFF.

This clone has more than one count but fewer than ten. V is TRBV19 and J is TRBJ1-2; D gene ambiguous. The CDR3 runs 13 residues. V was clipped by 3 bases and J by 7 bases, with 12 bases between them. The germline V gene has CDR1 LNHDA and CDR2 SQIVND (reference sequence). The CDR3 here is CASSISEIGGYTF. The CDR3 DNA reads TGTGCCAGTAGTATCTCGGAGATCGGTGGCTACACCTTC.

The DNA of the CDR3 is TGCGCCAGCAGCCAAGAAGGACTGGGAGGTGAAAAACTGTTTTTT. Translated, it gives CASSQEGLGGEKLFF. V gene TRBV4-1 combines with J gene TRBJ1-4; D unclear. In germline, CDR1 is MGHRA, CDR2 YSYEKL. V dropped 0 bases and J dropped 7 bases, with 12 bases sitting between them. The CDR3 runs 15 residues.

As for this clone: A junction end diverges from the germline sequence, so it may reflect a read error. The chain couples TRBV7-9 to TRBJ1-4; D perhaps matches TRBD1 (6 bases). This CDR3 is 15 amino acids long. The germline V gene encodes CDR1 SEHNR and CDR2 FQNEAQ (reference sequence). The CDR3 nucleotides read TGTTCCAGCAGCTTAGCAGGGGCTTCTAATGAAAAACTGTTTTTT. Amino acid sequence: CSSSLAGASNEKLFF.

The chain joins TRBV7-3 to TRBJ2-7, with 10 nucleotides matching TRBD2. The CDR3 consists of 14 residues. Germline-derived CDR1 and CDR2 are SGHTA and FQGTGA. Trimming removed 5 bases from V and 6 bases from J; junction bases left unmatched: 7. As DNA, the CDR3 is TGTGCCAGCAGCCTCACAAGCGGGAGGGCCGAGCAGTACTTC. This translates into CASSLTSGRAEQYF.

The J gene is TRBJ2-2, the V gene TRBV27; 8 bases line up with TRBD1. V dropped 5 bases and J dropped 6; count of bases not matched to a gene: 11. This CDR3 contains 16 residues. The germline CDR1 and CDR2 sequences are MNHEY and SMNVEV (reference sequence). CDR3 bases: TGTGCCAGCAGTCTGGATAACAGGGGGTTGGCCGGGGAGCTGTTTTTT. Translated: CASSLDNRGLAGELFF.

This rearrangement joins TRBV29-1 to TRBJ1-4; D perhaps matches TRBD1 (5 bases). CDR3 length: 14 residues. V was cut by 7 bases and J by 8 bases, with 20 bases left in between. The germline V gene encodes CDR1 SQVTM and CDR2 ANQGSEA. This CDR3 reads CSAKRDASPEKLFF. As DNA, the CDR3 is TGCAGCGCAAAGCGGGACGCCTCCCCCGAAAAACTGTTTTTT.

The V call is TRBV7-6, the J call TRBJ2-7; no clear D. With 0 bases removed from V and 4 bases from J, the gap between germline ends came to 7 bases. Germline lookup yields CDR1 SGHVS and CDR2 FNYEAQ. The CDR3 contains 13 residues. The CDR3 nucleotides are TGTGCCAGCAGCTTAGCTGTCGGTTACGAGCAGTACTTC. Protein product: CASSLAVGYEQYF.